Each of the 17 T cell receptor beta chains below was sequenced from the same sample in a study of CD8 T cells in ankylosing spondylitis. Via MiXCR, TCRdb re-called the 5' RACE reads, giving one row per CDR3 protein. Among more than 95,000 distinct CDR3 sequences listed, roughly 8.7% were seen once. Specimen: blood, either unsorted or a sorted T cell fraction (not recorded which). Receptor source: a male donor with ankylosing spondylitis or in good health (not recorded which).

This chain links TRBV7-2 with TRBJ2-2; possibly TRBD2 for D (7 bases). The germline V gene encodes CDR1 SGHTA and CDR2 FQGNSA. V was shortened by 3 bases and J by 1 base, with 21 bases between the two germline ends. The CDR3 sequence is 19 residues long. The chain's CDR3 is CASSFRGYRGGLNTGELFF. CDR3 bases: TGTGCCAGCAGCTTCAGGGGTTATCGCGGGGGTTTGAACACCGGGGAGCTGTTTTTT. The full variable domain, rest sourced from reference TRBV7-2 and TRBJ2-2, is GAGVSQSPSNKVTEKGKDVELRCDPISGHTALYWYRQSLGQGLEFLIYFQGNSAPDKSGLPSDRFSAERTGGSVSTLTIQRTQQEDSAVYLCASSFRGYRGGLNTGELFFGEGSRLTVL.

This clonotype came up many times. The gene calls are TRBV29-1 and TRBJ1-1, with D possibly TRBD1 on 6 matching bases. V was shortened by 7 bases and J by 4 bases, with 16 bases between the two germline ends. Germline assignment: CDR1 SQVTM and CDR2 ANQGSEA. The CDR3 loop spans 13 amino acids. For the CDR3, the DNA is TGCAGCGGGGGGACAATGGAGAGCACTGAAGCTTTCTTT. Translation gives CSGGTMESTEAFF.

This chain links TRBV6-1 with TRBJ2-1; 11 bases line up with TRBD2. V dropped 6 bases and J dropped 4; count of bases not matched to a gene: 8. The germline V gene has CDR1 MNHNS and CDR2 SASEGT. The CDR3 loop spans 16 amino acids. The CDR3 loop reads CASRGGASGGYNEQFF. The CDR3 bases are TGTGCCAGCAGAGGGGGGGCTAGCGGGGGGTACAATGAGCAGTTCTTC.

This clonotype was detected ten times or more. The CDR3 here is CSARATPGTGGAENSPLHF. In nucleotides, the CDR3 is TGCAGTGCTAGAGCTACACCCGGGACAGGGGGCGCCGAAAATTCACCCCTCCACTTT. The chain links TRBV20-1 to TRBJ1-6; 12 bases line up with TRBD1. This CDR3 contains 19 residues. With V trimmed by 1 base and J by 7 bases, 14 bases remained unmatched. The germline V gene encodes CDR1 DFQATT and CDR2 SNEGSKA (reference sequence).

This clonotype has ten or more counts. CDR3 DNA: TGTGCCAGCAGTTTTCCGACTAGCGGGGACTCTGGGGCCAACGTCCTGACTTTC. This encodes CASSFPTSGDSGANVLTF. This chain joins TRBV12-3 or TRBV12-4 and TRBJ2-6; 11 nucleotides line up with TRBD2. The CDR3 runs to 18 residues. The trim removed 3 bases at V and 0 bases at J, leaving 4 bases unmatched.

The chain employs TRBV4-2 and TRBJ2-3, with unresolved D. Germline lookup yields CDR1 LGHNA and CDR2 YNFKEQ. Trimming removed 1 base from V and 1 base from J, with 9 bases in between. The CDR3 has 15 amino acids. The CDR3 nucleotides are TGTGCCAGCAGCCAAGCATCGCAGGGCACAGATACGCAGTATTTT. It codes for CASSQASQGTDTQYF.

Comment on this clonotype: The junction does not match germline at one end; this may be a read error. The gene calls are TRBV12-3 or TRBV12-4 and TRBJ2-7; D is perhaps TRBD1 (6 bases). The CDR3 is 13 residues long. CDR3: CVSSFSAQGEQYF. Written as DNA, the CDR3 is TGTGTCAGCAGTTTTTCGGCTCAGGGGGAGCAGTACTTC.

The table lists this clonotype with many counts. This sequence joins TRBV18 and TRBJ2-7; tentatively, D is TRBD1 or TRBD2 (6 bases each). Germline V lookup: CDR1 KGHSH, CDR2 LQKENI. The V end lost 1 base, the J end lost 0 bases, and 19 bases lay between the germline ends. This CDR3 region has 18 residues. CDR3 nucleotide sequence: TGTGCCAGCTCACCACTGGGGGGATCGGGACACCACTCCTACGAGCAGTACTTC. Translating gives CASSPLGGSGHHSYEQYF.

There are many counts of this clonotype. CDR3 nucleotide sequence: TGTGCCTGGAGTTATGGGCTCCGGGAGCTGTTTTTT. This codes for CAWSYGLRELFF. This chain uses TRBV30 with TRBJ2-2; no firm D call. The germline V gene encodes CDR1 GTSNPN and CDR2 SVGIG (reference sequence). Trimming removed 2 bases at V and 9 bases at J, with 10 bases between. This CDR3 is 12 amino acids long.

This clonotype was seen a handful of times. The J gene is TRBJ1-6, the V gene TRBV7-9; D ambiguous. This CDR3 is built from 16 residues. Germline-derived CDR1 and CDR2 are SEHNR and FQNEAQ (reference sequence). V gave up 1 base and J gave up 1 base, with 8 bases separating them. The CDR3 sequence: CASSLELGSYNSPLHF. The DNA for the CDR3 is TGTGCCAGCAGCTTAGAGTTAGGGTCCTATAATTCACCCCTCCACTTT.

The sample holds many counts of this clonotype. The rearrangement joins TRBV7-9 to TRBJ1-1; D perhaps matches TRBD1 (6 bases). V was pared by 7 bases and J by 4 bases, with 16 bases between. Germline V lookup: CDR1 SEHNR, CDR2 FQNEAQ (reference sequence). This CDR3 has 14 amino acids. In nucleotides, the CDR3 is TGTGCCAGCACCAAAGGGGGAGAGGGCACTGAAGCTTTCTTT. This gives the protein CASTKGGEGTEAFF.

This clonotype has a count of ten or more. The chain uses TRBV29-1 and TRBJ2-1; TRBD1 matches at 7 bases. The CDR3 length is 13 residues. Germline loops: CDR1 SQVTM, CDR2 ANQGSEA. The V segment lost 4 bases and the J segment 2 bases; nucleotides outside the gene matches: 2. CDR3 protein: CSVGQGPYNEQFF. The CDR3 DNA reads as TGCAGCGTTGGACAGGGCCCCTACAATGAGCAGTTCTTC.

In this sample, this clonotype turned up many times. The chain links TRBV6-1 to TRBJ2-7; a weak D match, TRBD2 (6 bases). The CDR3 contains 14 residues. CDR1 and CDR2 (germline): MNHNS, SASEGT. Trimming removed 5 bases from V and 6 bases from J, with 17 bases in between. The CDR3 reads CASSPRGGIPEQYF. Written as DNA, the CDR3 is TGTGCCAGCAGTCCCCGAGGAGGGATTCCCGAGCAGTACTTC.

This clonotype was recorded many times. The chain carries TRBV4-2 and TRBJ1-1, with a weak D call TRBD1 (6 bases). CDR3 size: 16 residues. V lost 0 bases and J lost 4, with 15 bases in between. From germline, CDR1 is LGHNA and CDR2 YNFKEQ. CDR3 sequence reads: CASSQEAGAMGTEAFF. The DNA for the CDR3 is TGTGCCAGCAGCCAAGAGGCGGGGGCGATGGGCACTGAAGCTTTCTTT.

In this sample, this clonotype turned up many times. The rearrangement joins TRBV11-2 to TRBJ2-1; the D gene is possibly TRBD1 (5 bases). V dropped 2 bases and J dropped 8 bases, with 13 bases sitting between them. The CDR3 has 14 residues. Germline V CDR1 and CDR2: SGHAT, FQNNGV. The CDR3 DNA reads TGTGCCAGCAGCTTATTGCCAGGGTCGGATGAGCAGTTCTTC. Translation gives CASSLLPGSDEQFF. Variable domain in full (rest from reference TRBV11-2 and TRBJ2-1): EAGVAQSPRYKIIEKRQSVAFWCNPISGHATLYWYQQILGQGPKLLIQFQNNGVVDDSQLPKDRFSAERLKGVDSTLKIQPAKLEDSAVYLCASSLLPGSDEQFFGPGTRLTVL.

J is TRBJ2-2 and V is TRBV9; 7 positions match TRBD2. The germline CDR1 and CDR2 sequences are SGDLS and YYNGEE. The CDR3 consists of 15 residues. J gave up 0 bases and V 6 bases, and 5 bases lay outside the gene matches. CDR3 DNA sequence: TGTGCCAGCAATCCCCGGGGGGCGAACACCGGGGAGCTGTTTTTT. It yields the protein CASNPRGANTGELFF. Looking up the rest from reference TRBV9 and TRBJ2-2 gives the full variable domain: DSGVTQTPKHLITATGQRVTLRCSPRSGDLSVYWYQQSLDQGLQFLIQYYNGEERAKGNILERFSAQQFPDLHSELNLSSLELGDSALYFCASNPRGANTGELFFGEGSRLTVL.

The chain joins TRBV7-2 to TRBJ1-2; tentative D call: TRBD1 (6 bases). The V gene lost 0 bases and the J gene lost 8 bases, with 13 bases spanning the gap. CDR3 length: 14 amino acids. CDR1 SGHTA and CDR2 FQGNSA come from the germline V gene. The DNA for the CDR3 is TGTGCCAGCAGCTTAGCTGCCAGGGGCATCGGCTACACCTTC. Encoded protein: CASSLAARGIGYTF.